These 7 T cell receptor beta chains were all obtained from the same sample, sequenced in a study of tumor-infiltrating lymphocytes in primary liver carcinoma. Germline DNA was extracted too, while blood RNA derived from unsorted whole blood. TCR beta cDNA was made from 450 to 600 ng total RNA with a constant-region primer. What produced the TCR beta libraries was three nested multiplex PCR rounds using slightly modified ARM-PCR. Use of TRBV1-TRBV30 forward primers with a C-beta reverse primer characterized the first two PCR rounds, which lasted around 11 cycles each. TCRdb processed the multiplex PCR reads anew with MiXCR; each CDR3 protein has one entry. The table has hundreds of thousands of distinct CDR3 sequences, approximately 54% seen once; the top ten hold approximately 15%. The sequencing sample was made of peripheral blood. Receptors originate from a woman aged 25 to 39 with primary liver carcinoma and hepatitis B virus infection.

This chain connects TRBV28 to TRBJ2-3; D perhaps matches TRBD2 (6 bases). Germline V gene sequence: CDR1 MDHEN, CDR2 SYDVKM. Trimming took 7 bases from V and 0 from J, leaving 14 bases between them. The length of the CDR3 is 15 residues. In DNA, the CDR3 is TGTGCCAGCACCAGGGAGGACCCCAGCACAGATACGCAGTATTTT. This translates into CASTREDPSTDTQYF.

The V and J genes are TRBV10-3 and TRBJ2-5, with 12 positions matching TRBD2. V lost 5 bases and J lost 5; bases outside the gene matches: 3. Germline CDR1 is ENHRY and CDR2 is SYGVKD. CDR3 length: 14 residues. This CDR3 reads CAISRLAGDETQYF. In nucleotides, the CDR3 is TGTGCCATCAGTAGACTAGCGGGAGATGAGACCCAGTACTTC.

Note on this clonotype: A read error may account for a junction end that differs from germline. This chain uses TRBV12-3 or TRBV12-4 with TRBJ2-5; TRBD1 is a possible D gene (7 bases). This CDR3 region has 13 residues. The CDR3 loop is CVSSPRGRETQYF. Written as DNA, the CDR3 is TGTGTCAGCAGTCCCAGGGGGAGGGAGACCCAGTACTTC.

A single count supports this clonotype. A clone one base away is much larger, so this may be a read error. V and J are TRBV4-2 and TRBJ2-1; D remains ambiguous. Germline assignment: CDR1 LGHNA and CDR2 YNFKEQ. The CDR3 runs to 11 residues. CDR3 sequence (DNA): TGTGCCAACAGCCAAGTAGGCGAGCAGTTCTTC. Translated, it gives CANSQVGEQFF.

Regarding this clonotype: The junction does not match germline at one end; this may be a read error. J is TRBJ2-1 and V is TRBV4-1; D call uncertain. In germline, CDR1 is MGHRA, CDR2 YSYEKL. This CDR3 region has 16 residues. CDR3 amino acids: CASNQDLLLGLDEQFF. The CDR3 DNA reads TGCGCCAGCAACCAAGATCTACTACTCGGGTTGGATGAGCAGTTCTTC.

Ten or more counts support this clonotype. This chain connects TRBV12-3 or TRBV12-4 to TRBJ2-2; D is possibly TRBD1 or TRBD2 (11 bases each). V was trimmed by 6 bases and J by 1 base, leaving 24 bases between them. This CDR3 comprises 19 residues. CDR3 residues: CASSPGTGGLAVNTGELFF. CDR3 bases: TGTGCCAGCAGCCCCGGGACAGGGGGACTAGCGGTGAACACCGGGGAGCTGTTTTTT.

This clonotype came up a few times. This clone may be a read error of a much larger clone one base away. CDR3 nucleotide sequence: TGTGCTAGTGGTTTGGTACTTGGACAGGGCTACAATGAGCAGCTCTTC. Translated: CASGLVLGQGYNEQLF. The chain combines TRBV12-5 with TRBJ2-1, with 8 bases matching TRBD1. CDR3 length: 16 amino acids. CDR1 LGHNT and CDR2 FRNRAP come from the germline V gene.